This is a list of T cell receptor beta chains from one sample in a study of graft-versus-host responses after intestinal transplantation. These TCRs are of unknown antigen specificity. Assay: immunoSEQ multiplex PCR; the TCRdb copy retains only in-frame clones and omits some. The sample has about 88,000 clones, about 94% seen once. The sequencing used unstimulated CD4+ T cells sorted from spleen or lymph node cells, collected before transplant. These receptors came from a human donor who was the organ donor for an intestinal transplant. The CDR3 runs from the conserved cysteine through the conserved F or W. Each record gives: CDR3 protein, CDR3 DNA, V gene, D gene, J gene. A D gene is named only where the DNA matches it firmly.

CASTARGLSVF TGTGCCAGCACCGCGAGGGGTCTATCGGTCTTT TRBV28 NA TRBJ1-6
CASSYRGRTEAFF TGTGCCAGCAGTTACAGGGGTAGGACTGAAGCTTTCTTT TRBV6-7 NA TRBJ1-1
CSVRTGLDTGELFF TGCAGCGTTCGGACAGGGCTTGACACCGGGGAGCTGTTTTTT TRBV29-1 TRBD1 TRBJ2-2
CASDDRGTDTQYF TGTGCCAGCGATGACAGGGGAACAGATACGCAGTATTTT TRBV7-9 TRBD1 TRBJ2-3
CASSPDRVGNTEAFF TGTGCCAGCAGTCCCGACAGGGTGGGGAACACTGAAGCTTTCTTT TRBV6-5 TRBD1 TRBJ1-1
CASSSAGLTSTDTQYF TGTGCCAGTAGTAGTGCAGGGCTTACTAGCACAGATACGCAGTATTTT TRBV19 NA TRBJ2-3
CASSYSRTTIYPLHF TGTGCCAGCAGTTACTCGCGAACGACCATCTACCCCCTCCACTTT TRBV6-5 NA TRBJ1-6
CASSLQNTEAFF TGTGCCAGCAGCTTACAGAACACTGAAGCCTTCTTT TRBV11-2 NA TRBJ1-1
CASSPIGTGVPYEQYF TGTGCCAGCAGCCCCATCGGGACAGGGGTTCCCTACGAGCAGTACTTC TRBV27 TRBD1 TRBJ2-7
CASSNRDRGYEQYF TGTGCCAGCAGCAACCGGGACAGGGGCTACGAGCAGTACTTC TRBV21-1 NA TRBJ2-7
CASRRDSNQPQHF TGTGCCAGCAGGCGGGATAGCAATCAGCCCCAGCATTTT TRBV2 NA TRBJ1-5